This T cell receptor beta chain was identified in a study of cytomegalovirus exposure and HLA in healthy donors. At the level of the study: A preliminary data release comprised about 85 million unique TCRs obtained from HLA-typed donors.

Amplification used 60 Vbeta primers and 13 Jbeta primers. Profiled with immunoSEQ multiplex PCR; TCRdb holds only in-frame clones, not every one. The table has approximately 54,000 clones, approximately 77% seen once. Trimming took 0 bases from V and 7 from J; bases not matched to a gene: 4. The CDR3 is 15 amino acids. Germline-derived CDR1 and CDR2 are GTSNPN and SVGIG (reference sequence). As for this clone: The target antigen is unknown.

Findings of the study overall: Roughly uniform sequencing depth across donors was assumed, possibly incorrectly.

The sample comprised PBMCs. V usage is TRBV30 and J usage is TRBJ2-1; 12 nucleotides match TRBD1. The source of this sequence is a young woman in good health and CMV-seronegative. DNA for the CDR3: TGTGCCTGGAGTGTTGGGACAGGGGGCCTGAATGAGCAGTTCTTC. Translation: CAWSVGTGGLNEQFF.